This T cell receptor (beta chain) was found in a study of beta chain features in type 1 diabetes. Study as a whole: Patients looked much like healthy donors when it came to age, gender and cell yields. Investigators examined 107,917,701 sorted cells across all samples. General study findings and limits: A greater similarity of naive, central memory and Treg TCRB repertoires was seen among patients than among healthy donors.

V dropped 10 bases and J dropped 3; count of bases not matched to a gene: 7. The CDR3 is made up of 14 amino acids. Per the germline V gene, CDR1 is SEHNR and CDR2 is FQNEAQ (reference sequence). The table lists this clone with a few counts. Its antigen is not identified. Isolated RNA was reverse transcribed in full, so expressed TCRB transcripts were sequenced. Clones were sequenced by immunoSEQ multiplex PCR, and TCRdb holds only the in-frame ones, with some missing. The sample holds 200,000 to 250,000 clones, approximately 11% seen once. The origin of this receptor is a man between 18 and 35 years old in good health. This chain joins TRBV7-9 and TRBJ2-5, with TRBD2 matching over 11 bases. Material for sequencing was central memory CD4+ T cells from blood. CDR3 amino acids: CAIDRGLAEETQYF. The CDR3 coding sequence is TGTGCCATCGACCGGGGACTAGCGGAAGAGACCCAGTACTTC.